The 14 T cell receptor beta chains in this list originate from one sample, sequenced in a study of neoadjuvant nivolumab and ipilimumab in lung cancer. Here immunoSEQ multiplex PCR was the method, and the copy in TCRdb shows in-frame clones only, minus some. Here the sample spans several thousand clones, about four fifths being singletons. Sequencing was performed on normal lung tissue adjacent to the tumor, taken after neoadjuvant nivolumab, alone or with ipilimumab, at or shortly before surgery. The receptor source for this set is an adult with non-small cell lung cancer. Some clones in this sample may be carry-over from other donors' samples.

This chain uses TRBV7-2 with TRBJ2-5, with D perhaps matching TRBD1 (6 bases). Germline CDR1 SGHTA, CDR2 FQGNSA. The CDR3 contains 15 residues. V was shortened by 2 bases and J by 4 bases, with 14 bases between the two germline ends. The CDR3 loop is CASSLKGAGVETQYF. CDR3 coding DNA: TGTGCCAGCAGCTTAAAAGGGGCAGGGGTAGAGACCCAGTACTTC.

In DNA form, the CDR3 reads TGTGCCAGCACTTTAGCGGACGAGCAGTTCTTC. Protein: CASTLADEQFF. V and J are TRBV6-1 and TRBJ2-1, with D perhaps matching TRBD2 (6 bases). Germline V gives CDR1 MNHNS, CDR2 SASEGT. The CDR3 contains 11 residues. Trimming stripped 7 bases from V and 10 bases from J, with 11 bases between.

This clone was seen more than once but under ten times. This sequence joins TRBV6-1 and TRBJ2-1; TRBD2 matches 7 bases. CDR1 is MNHNS and CDR2 is SASEGT in the germline V gene. The CDR3 has 12 amino acids. The trim removed 5 bases at V and 5 bases at J, leaving 0 bases unmatched. The CDR3 loop is CASSLADNEQFF. In DNA, the CDR3 is TGTGCCAGCAGTCTAGCGGACAATGAGCAGTTCTTC.

The gene calls are TRBV11-2 and TRBJ2-7; TRBD1 matches 9 bases. The germline gives CDR1 SGHAT, CDR2 FQNNGV. The CDR3 is 15 residues long. J lost 5 bases, V lost 4 bases, and 9 bases had no gene match. The CDR3 DNA follows: TGTGCCAGCAGCTATCCCGGACAGGGGAGCCACGAGCAGTACTTC. Residues: CASSYPGQGSHEQYF.

This chain joins TRBV6-6 and TRBJ1-3; D not resolved. CDR1 MNHNY and CDR2 SVGAGI come from the germline V gene (reference sequence). V dropped 6 bases and J dropped 0 bases, with 9 bases sitting between them. This CDR3 comprises 14 residues. The CDR3 nucleotides read TGTGCCAGCAGGGACGCAAGCTCTGGAAACACCATATATTTT. Translated, it gives CASRDASSGNTIYF.

The chain employs TRBV6-1 and TRBJ2-5; perhaps TRBD1 as D (5 bases). The CDR3 totals 14 residues. Germline V gene sequence: CDR1 MNHNS, CDR2 SASEGT. V lost 8 bases and J lost 0, with 13 bases in between. The CDR3 DNA follows: TGTGCCAGCGGGGCCTCGACAGACCAAGAGACCCAGTACTTC. Translated: CASGASTDQETQYF.

In this sample, this clone is large. The V and J genes are TRBV11-3 and TRBJ2-7, with a weak D call TRBD2 (6 bases). Trimming stripped 5 bases from V and 4 bases from J, with 18 bases between. This CDR3 comprises 15 residues. In germline, CDR1 is SGHNT, CDR2 YENEEA. The CDR3: CASSVAQGGAYEQYF. DNA for the CDR3: TGTGCCAGCAGCGTAGCGCAGGGAGGTGCGTACGAGCAGTACTTC.

V usage is TRBV7-9 and J usage is TRBJ2-7; no clear D gene. Germline V gives CDR1 SEHNR, CDR2 FQNEAQ (reference sequence). This CDR3 contains 12 residues. Trimming took 1 base from V and 9 from J, leaving 10 bases between them. The CDR3 here is CASSLETGGQYF. As DNA, the CDR3 is TGTGCCAGCAGCTTAGAAACGGGTGGGCAGTACTTC.

This chain connects TRBV29-1 to TRBJ1-2; D remains unclear. Trimming took off 6 bases at V and 4 bases at J, with 15 bases between the two ends. CDR3 length: 13 amino acids. Germline CDR1 and CDR2: SQVTM and ANQGSEA. The CDR3 protein is CSVGSELVYGYTF. The CDR3 bases are TGCAGCGTGGGAAGTGAGCTCGTCTATGGCTACACCTTC.

This clone appeared once. This sequence joins TRBV11-2 and TRBJ2-1; TRBD2 agrees at 10 bases. Germline CDR1 SGHAT, CDR2 FQNNGV. The CDR3 totals 15 residues. V trimming: 4 bases; J trimming: 6 bases; junction bases outside the gene matches: 6. The CDR3 region is CASSYLAGVGNEQFF. In DNA form, the CDR3 reads TGTGCCAGCAGCTATCTAGCGGGGGTAGGCAATGAGCAGTTCTTC. The variable domain in full, with the rest retrieved from reference TRBV11-2 and TRBJ2-1, is EAGVAQSPRYKIIEKRQSVAFWCNPISGHATLYWYQQILGQGPKLLIQFQNNGVVDDSQLPKDRFSAERLKGVDSTLKIQPAKLEDSAVYLCASSYLAGVGNEQFFGPGTRLTVL.

The rearrangement uses TRBV11-2 and TRBJ2-1; the D is unclear. In germline, CDR1 is SGHAT, CDR2 FQNNGV. The V gene lost 5 bases and the J gene lost 5 bases, with 10 bases spanning the gap. The CDR3 runs 13 residues. For the CDR3, the DNA is TGTGCCAGCAGCCCCACGCTGAACAATGAGCAGTTCTTC. Protein: CASSPTLNNEQFF.

The chain couples TRBV7-2 to TRBJ2-1; weak D call: TRBD2 (5 bases). CDR1 is SGHTA, CDR2 FQGNSA, per germline. The CDR3 extends over 14 amino acids. V lost 5 bases and J lost 9, with 17 bases in between. CDR3 in amino acids: CASSAGLSEGEQFF. The CDR3 DNA reads as TGTGCCAGCAGCGCCGGACTTAGCGAGGGTGAGCAGTTCTTC.

The V gene is TRBV25-1, the J gene TRBJ2-7; D remains unclear. The CDR3 spans 14 residues. From germline, CDR1 is MGHDK and CDR2 SYGVNS. The V gene lost 5 bases and the J gene lost 2 bases, with 13 bases spanning the gap. The CDR3 nucleotides read TGTGCCAGCAGTTATCAAGGGTCCCCCTACGAGCAGTACTTC. This sequence encodes CASSYQGSPYEQYF.

V gene TRBV5-1 combines with J gene TRBJ2-5, with a weak D call TRBD2 (5 bases). The CDR3 totals 15 residues. From germline, CDR1 is SGHRS and CDR2 YFSETQ. Trimming removed 5 bases from V and 2 bases from J, with 16 bases in between. CDR3 sequence (DNA): TGCGCCAGCAGGTCAAACTCCGGGGTACAAGAGACCCAGTACTTC. Its protein product is CASRSNSGVQETQYF.